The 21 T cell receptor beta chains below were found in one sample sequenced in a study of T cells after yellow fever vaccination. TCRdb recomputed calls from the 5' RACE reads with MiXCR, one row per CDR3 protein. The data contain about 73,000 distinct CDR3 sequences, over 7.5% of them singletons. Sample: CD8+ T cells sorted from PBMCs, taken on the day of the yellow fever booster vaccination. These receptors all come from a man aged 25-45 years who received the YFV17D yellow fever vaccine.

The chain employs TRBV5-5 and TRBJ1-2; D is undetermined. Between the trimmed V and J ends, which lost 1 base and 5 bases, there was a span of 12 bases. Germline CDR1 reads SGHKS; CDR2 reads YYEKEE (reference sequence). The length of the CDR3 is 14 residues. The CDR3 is CASSLIGSRYGYTF. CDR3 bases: TGTGCCAGCAGCTTGATAGGTTCACGGTATGGCTACACCTTC.

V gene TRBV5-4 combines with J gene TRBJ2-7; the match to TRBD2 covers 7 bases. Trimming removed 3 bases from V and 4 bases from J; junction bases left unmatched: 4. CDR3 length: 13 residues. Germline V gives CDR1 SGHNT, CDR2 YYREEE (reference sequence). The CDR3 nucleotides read TGTGCCAGCAGCTCGCGGGAGAGGTACGAGCAGTACTTC. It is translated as CASSSRERYEQYF.

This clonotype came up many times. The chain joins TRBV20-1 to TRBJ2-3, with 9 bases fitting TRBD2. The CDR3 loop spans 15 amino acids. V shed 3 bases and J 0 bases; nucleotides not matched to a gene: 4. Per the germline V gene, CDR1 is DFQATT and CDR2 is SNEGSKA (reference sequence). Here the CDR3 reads CSASIGLASTDTQYF. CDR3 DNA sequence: TGCAGTGCTAGCATCGGACTAGCGAGCACAGATACGCAGTATTTT.

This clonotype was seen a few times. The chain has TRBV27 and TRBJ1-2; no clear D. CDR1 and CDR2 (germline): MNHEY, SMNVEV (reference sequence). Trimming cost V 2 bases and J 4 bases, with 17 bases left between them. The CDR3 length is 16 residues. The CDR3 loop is CASSLNPPAASYGYTF. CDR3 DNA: TGTGCCAGCAGTTTAAATCCTCCGGCCGCCTCCTATGGCTACACCTTC.

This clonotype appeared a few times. The chain's CDR3 is CASSFGLAGLTGELFF. CDR3 nucleotide sequence: TGTGCCAGCAGCTTCGGACTAGCCGGCCTCACCGGGGAGCTGTTTTTT. The rearrangement links TRBV7-9 to TRBJ2-2; TRBD2 aligns across 8 bases. The V and J ends lost 3 bases and 4 bases, in that order; junction bases with no gene match: 7. This CDR3 is built from 16 residues. Germline CDR1 SEHNR, CDR2 FQNEAQ (reference sequence).

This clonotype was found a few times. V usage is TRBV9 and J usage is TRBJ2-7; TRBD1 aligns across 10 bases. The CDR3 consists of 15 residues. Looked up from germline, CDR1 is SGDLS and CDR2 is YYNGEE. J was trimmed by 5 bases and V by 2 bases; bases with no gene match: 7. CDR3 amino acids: CASSVGQGKKNEQYF. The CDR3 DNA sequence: TGTGCCAGCAGCGTGGGACAGGGGAAAAAGAACGAGCAGTACTTC.

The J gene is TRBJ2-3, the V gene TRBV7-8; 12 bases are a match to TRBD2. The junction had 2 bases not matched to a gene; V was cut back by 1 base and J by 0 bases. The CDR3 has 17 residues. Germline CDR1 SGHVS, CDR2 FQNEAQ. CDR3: CASSLVGTSGSTDTQYF. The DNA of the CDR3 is TGTGCCAGCAGCTTAGTGGGGACTAGCGGGAGCACAGATACGCAGTATTTT.

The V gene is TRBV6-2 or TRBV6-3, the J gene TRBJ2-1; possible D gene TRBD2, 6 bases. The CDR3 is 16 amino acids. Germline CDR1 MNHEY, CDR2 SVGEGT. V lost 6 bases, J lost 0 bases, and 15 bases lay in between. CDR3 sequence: CASSGPSESSYNEQFF. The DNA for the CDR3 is TGTGCCAGCAGCGGGCCTAGCGAAAGCTCCTACAATGAGCAGTTCTTC.

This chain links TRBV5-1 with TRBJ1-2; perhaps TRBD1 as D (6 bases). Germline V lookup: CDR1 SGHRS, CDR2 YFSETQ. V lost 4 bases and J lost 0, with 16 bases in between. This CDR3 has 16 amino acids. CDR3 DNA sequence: TGCGCCAGCAGCGGAACCGGGACACCAACTAACTATGGCTACACCTTC. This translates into CASSGTGTPTNYGYTF.

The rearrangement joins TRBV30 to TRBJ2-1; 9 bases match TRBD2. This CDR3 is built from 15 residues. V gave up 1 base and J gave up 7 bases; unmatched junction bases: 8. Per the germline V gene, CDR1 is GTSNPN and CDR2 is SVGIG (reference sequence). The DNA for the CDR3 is TGTGCCTGGAGTGGGGCGGGAGGGCCTTGGAATGAGCAGTTCTTC. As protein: CAWSGAGGPWNEQFF.

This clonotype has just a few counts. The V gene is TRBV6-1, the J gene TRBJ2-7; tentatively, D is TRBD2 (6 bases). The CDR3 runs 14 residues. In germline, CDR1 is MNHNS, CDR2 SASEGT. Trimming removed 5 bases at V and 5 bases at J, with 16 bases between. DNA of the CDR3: TGTGCCAGCAGTCCTCACCAGGGCGGGGACGAGCAGTACTTC. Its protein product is CASSPHQGGDEQYF.

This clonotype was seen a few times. The CDR3 nucleotides are TGCAGCGTACCGTCGTTCTATGGCTACACCTTC. Its translation: CSVPSFYGYTF. V and J are TRBV29-1 and TRBJ1-2; D gene unclear. This CDR3 spans 11 amino acids. Trimming cost V 6 bases and J 4 bases, with 9 bases left between them. Germline V gene data show CDR1 as SQVTM and CDR2 as ANQGSEA.

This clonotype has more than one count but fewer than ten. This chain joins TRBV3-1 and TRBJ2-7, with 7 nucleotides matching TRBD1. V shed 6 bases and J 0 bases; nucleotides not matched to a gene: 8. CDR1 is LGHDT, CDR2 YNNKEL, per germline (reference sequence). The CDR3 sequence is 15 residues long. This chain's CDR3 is CASSEDRDSSYEQYF. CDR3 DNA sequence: TGTGCCAGCAGTGAAGACCGGGACAGCTCCTACGAGCAGTACTTC.

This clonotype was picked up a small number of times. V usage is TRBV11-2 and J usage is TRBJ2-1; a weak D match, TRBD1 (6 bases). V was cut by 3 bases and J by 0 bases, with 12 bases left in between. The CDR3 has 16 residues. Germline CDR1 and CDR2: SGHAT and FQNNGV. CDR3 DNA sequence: TGTGCCAGCAGCTTCCAAGGGACAAGCTCCTACAATGAGCAGTTCTTC. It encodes CASSFQGTSSYNEQFF.

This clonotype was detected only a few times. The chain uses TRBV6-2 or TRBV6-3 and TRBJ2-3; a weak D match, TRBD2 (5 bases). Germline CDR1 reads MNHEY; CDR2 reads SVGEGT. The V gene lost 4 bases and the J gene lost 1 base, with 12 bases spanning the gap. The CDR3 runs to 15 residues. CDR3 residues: CASSFLEEGTDTQYF. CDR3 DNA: TGTGCCAGCAGTTTTCTTGAGGAGGGCACAGATACGCAGTATTTT.

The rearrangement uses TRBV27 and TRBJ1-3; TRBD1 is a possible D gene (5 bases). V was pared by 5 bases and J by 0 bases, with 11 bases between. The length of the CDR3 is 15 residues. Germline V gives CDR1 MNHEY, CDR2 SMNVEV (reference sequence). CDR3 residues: CASSQGPSSGNTIYF. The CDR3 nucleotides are TGTGCCAGCAGTCAGGGTCCTTCCTCTGGAAACACCATATATTTT.

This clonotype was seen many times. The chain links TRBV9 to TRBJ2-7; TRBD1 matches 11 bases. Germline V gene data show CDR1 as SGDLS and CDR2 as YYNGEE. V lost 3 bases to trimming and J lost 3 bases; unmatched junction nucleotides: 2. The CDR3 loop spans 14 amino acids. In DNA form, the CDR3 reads TGTGCCAGCAGCGCCGGGACAGGGGGCTACGAGCAGTACTTC. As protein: CASSAGTGGYEQYF.

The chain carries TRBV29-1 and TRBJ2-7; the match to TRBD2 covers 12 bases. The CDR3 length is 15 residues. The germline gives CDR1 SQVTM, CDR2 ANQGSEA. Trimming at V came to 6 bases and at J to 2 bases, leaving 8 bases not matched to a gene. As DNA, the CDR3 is TGCAGCGTCGGGGGGGCTAGCGGGAGGGCCTACGAGCAGTACTTC. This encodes CSVGGASGRAYEQYF.

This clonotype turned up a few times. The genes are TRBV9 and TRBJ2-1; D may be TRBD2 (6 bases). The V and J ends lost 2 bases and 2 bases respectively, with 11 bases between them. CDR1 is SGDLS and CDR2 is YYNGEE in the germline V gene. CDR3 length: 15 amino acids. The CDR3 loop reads CASSVSGVAYNEQFF. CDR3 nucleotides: TGTGCCAGCAGCGTTTCGGGAGTTGCCTACAATGAGCAGTTCTTC.

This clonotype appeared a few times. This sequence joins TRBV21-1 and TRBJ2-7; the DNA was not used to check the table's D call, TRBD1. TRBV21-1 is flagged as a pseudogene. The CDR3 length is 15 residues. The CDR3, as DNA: TGTGCCAGCAGCAAATTTCACAGGTTATCCTACGAGCAGTACTTC. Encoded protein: CASSKFHRLSYEQYF.

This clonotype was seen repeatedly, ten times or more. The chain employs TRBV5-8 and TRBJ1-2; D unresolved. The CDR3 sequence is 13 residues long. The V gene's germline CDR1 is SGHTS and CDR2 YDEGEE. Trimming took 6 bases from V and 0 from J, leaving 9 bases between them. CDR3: CASNPETNYGYTF. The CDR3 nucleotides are TGTGCCAGCAACCCGGAGACTAACTATGGCTACACCTTC.